This TCR beta chain was captured by sequencing in a study of preoperative IRX-2 immunotherapy in early breast cancer. The treatment denotes: preoperative locoregional IRX-2 cytokine immunotherapy. This phase Ib study tested locoregional IRX-2 cytokine immunotherapy given before surgery. The CDR3 totals 14 residues. Germline V lookup: CDR1 SQVTM, CDR2 ANQGSEA. The V end was cut by 7 bases, the J end by 2 bases, with 17 bases between. The assay was immunoSEQ multiplex PCR, and TCRdb's table has in-frame clones only and misses some. The data contain 75,000 to 100,000 clones, roughly 88% of them singletons.

The gene calls are TRBV29-1 and TRBJ1-1, with D possibly TRBD1 on 6 matching bases. This sequence originates from a human donor with breast cancer. The input for sequencing was tumor tissue, taken after IRX-2 immunotherapy. The CDR3 sequence: CSAKTDSTNTEAFF. CDR3 DNA sequence: TGCAGCGCCAAGACGGACAGCACAAACACTGAAGCTTTCTTT.